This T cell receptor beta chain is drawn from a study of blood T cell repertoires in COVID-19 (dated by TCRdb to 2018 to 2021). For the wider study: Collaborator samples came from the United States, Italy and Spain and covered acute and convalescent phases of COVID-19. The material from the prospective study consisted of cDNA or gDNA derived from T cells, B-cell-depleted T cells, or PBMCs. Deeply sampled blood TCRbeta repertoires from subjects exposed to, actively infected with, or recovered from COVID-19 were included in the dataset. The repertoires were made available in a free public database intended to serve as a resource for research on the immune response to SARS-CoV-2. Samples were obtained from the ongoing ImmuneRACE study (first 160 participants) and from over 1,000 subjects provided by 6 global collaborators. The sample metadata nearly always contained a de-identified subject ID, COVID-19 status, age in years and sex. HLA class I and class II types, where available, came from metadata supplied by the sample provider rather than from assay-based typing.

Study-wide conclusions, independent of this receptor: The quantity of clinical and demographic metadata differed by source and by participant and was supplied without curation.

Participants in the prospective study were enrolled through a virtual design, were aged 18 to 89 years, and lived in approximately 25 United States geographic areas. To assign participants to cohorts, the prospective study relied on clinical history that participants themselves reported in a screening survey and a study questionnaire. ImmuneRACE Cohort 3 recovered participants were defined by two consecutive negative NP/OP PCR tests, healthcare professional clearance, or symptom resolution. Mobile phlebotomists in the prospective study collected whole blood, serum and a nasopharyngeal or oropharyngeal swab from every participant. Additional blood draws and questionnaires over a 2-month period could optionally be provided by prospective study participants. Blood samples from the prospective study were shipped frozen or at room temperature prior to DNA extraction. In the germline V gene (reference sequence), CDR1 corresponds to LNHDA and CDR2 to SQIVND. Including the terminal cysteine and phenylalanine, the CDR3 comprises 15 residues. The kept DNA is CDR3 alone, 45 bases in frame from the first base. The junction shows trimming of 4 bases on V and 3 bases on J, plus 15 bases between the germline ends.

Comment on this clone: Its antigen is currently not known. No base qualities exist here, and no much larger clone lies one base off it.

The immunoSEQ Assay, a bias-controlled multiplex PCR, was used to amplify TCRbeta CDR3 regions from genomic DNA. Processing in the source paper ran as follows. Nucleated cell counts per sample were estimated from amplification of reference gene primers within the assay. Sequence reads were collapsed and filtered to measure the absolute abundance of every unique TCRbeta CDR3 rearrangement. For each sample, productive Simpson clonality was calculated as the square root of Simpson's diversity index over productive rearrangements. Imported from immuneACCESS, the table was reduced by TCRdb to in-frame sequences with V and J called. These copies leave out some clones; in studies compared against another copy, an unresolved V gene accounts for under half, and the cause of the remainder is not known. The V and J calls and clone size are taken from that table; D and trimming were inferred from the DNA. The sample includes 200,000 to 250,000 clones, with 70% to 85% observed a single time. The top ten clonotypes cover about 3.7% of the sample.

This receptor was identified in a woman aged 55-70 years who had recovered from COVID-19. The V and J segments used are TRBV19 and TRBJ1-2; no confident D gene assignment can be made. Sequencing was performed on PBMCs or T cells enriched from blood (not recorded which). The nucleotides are TGTGCCAGTAGTAGGGGAGGAAATTGGGACTATGGCTACACCTTC. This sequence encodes CASSRGGNWDYGYTF.